The rows below give T cell receptor beta chains drawn from one sample of a study of human T cells and chemical hapten exposure. Via MiXCR, TCRdb re-called the RACE reads, giving one row per CDR3 protein. The sample contains 95,000 to 130,000 distinct CDR3 sequences, 9% to 13% of which appear only once. The material sequenced was whole blood, taken in connection with sensitization to the hapten diphenylcyclopropenone (DPC). These receptors originate from a woman in her 50s with alopecia areata. Some clones in this sample may be carry-over from other donors' samples. Each CDR3 is given with its conserved first and last residue. The order of the fields is D gene, clone size, V gene, J gene, CDR3 protein, CDR3 DNA. The D gene is left open where the match is weak. A clone size is listed for some rows: how often the clone was seen (once, few, many), or a class if it is expanded.

TRBD1,many,TRBV11-2,TRBJ1-4,CASSSYRGRDEKLFF,TGTGCCAGCAGCTCCTACAGGGGTCGAGATGAAAAACTGTTTTTT
-,few,TRBV7-9,TRBJ1-2,CASSLAFRYGYTF,TGTGCCAGCAGCTTAGCGTTCAGATATGGCTACACCTTC
-,-,TRBV20-1,TRBJ2-1,CSALDLTNEQFF,TGCAGTGCATTAGACCTAACCAATGAGCAGTTCTTC
-,-,TRBV6-2/TRBV6-3,TRBJ2-7,CASSYYPYEQYF,TGTGCCAGCAGTTACTACCCCTACGAGCAGTACTTC
-,-,TRBV11-3,TRBJ1-2,CASTRPHYGYTF,TGTGCCAGCACCCGCCCGCACTATGGCTACACCTTC
-,few,TRBV12-3/TRBV12-4,TRBJ1-4,CASRTQGGNEKLFF,TGTGCCAGCAGAACCCAGGGTGGTAATGAAAAACTGTTTTTT
TRBD1,many,TRBV24-1,TRBJ1-5,CATSDRQGSQPQHF,TGTGCCACCAGTGATCGACAGGGGAGCCAGCCCCAGCATTTT
-,few,TRBV19,TRBJ1-5,CASGGWQPQHF,TGTGCCAGTGGGGGTTGGCAGCCCCAGCATTTT
-,few,TRBV11-1,TRBJ1-1,CASSTGNGGLNTEAFF,TGTGCCAGCAGCACAGGGAATGGGGGATTGAACACTGAAGCTTTCTTT
TRBD2,-,TRBV10-3,TRBJ2-5,CAISESIASGASQETQYF,TGTGCCATCAGTGAGTCGATCGCTAGCGGGGCCTCGCAAGAGACCCAGTACTTC
-,-,TRBV2,TRBJ1-3,CASSLLEAGNTIYF,TGTGCCAGCAGCCTCTTGGAGGCTGGAAACACCATATATTTT
-,many,TRBV2,TRBJ2-7,CASSQEGIEQYF,TGTGCCAGCAGTCAGGAGGGGATCGAGCAGTACTTC
TRBD2,few,TRBV28,TRBJ2-4,CASTPAGEGSIQYF,TGTGCCAGCACCCCTGCGGGGGAAGGGAGCATTCAGTACTTC
TRBD2,-,TRBV7-2,TRBJ2-3,CASSLRSGRDTQYF,TGTGCCAGCAGCTTAAGAAGCGGGAGGGATACGCAGTATTTT
-,few,TRBV18,TRBJ2-2,CASSRQENTGELFF,TGTGCCAGCTCAAGACAGGAAAACACCGGGGAGCTGTTTTTT
-,-,TRBV28,TRBJ1-2,CASSSSVYGYTF,TGTGCCAGCAGTTCGTCGGTCTATGGCTACACCTTC
TRBD1,many,TRBV6-4,TRBJ2-3,CASSDRASTDTQYF,TGTGCCAGCTCGGACAGGGCCAGCACAGATACGCAGTATTTT
-,few,TRBV4-2,TRBJ1-4,CASSQEPMGEKLFF,TGTGCCAGCAGCCAAGAACCCATGGGTGAAAAACTGTTTTTT
-,few,TRBV28,TRBJ1-3,CASSLSRGGNTIYF,TGTGCCAGCAGTTTAAGCCGGGGAGGAAACACCATATATTTT
-,few,TRBV14,TRBJ1-1,CASSQEAGMNTEAFF,TGTGCCAGCAGCCAAGAGGCGGGGATGAACACTGAAGCTTTCTTT
TRBD1,-,TRBV12-3/TRBV12-4,TRBJ1-2,CASRRQGESGYTF,TGTGCCAGCAGGCGACAGGGGGAAAGTGGCTACACCTTC
TRBD1,-,TRBV7-2,TRBJ1-1,CASSLGTGRNTEAFF,TGTGCCAGCAGCTTAGGGACAGGTCGGAACACTGAAGCTTTCTTT
-,few,TRBV29-1,TRBJ1-4,CSVWGGRNEKLFF,TGCAGCGTCTGGGGAGGGAGAAATGAAAAACTGTTTTTT
-,many,TRBV28,TRBJ2-7,CASQELGSYEQYF,TGTGCCAGCCAGGAACTCGGCTCCTACGAGCAGTACTTC
-,-,TRBV20-1,TRBJ2-7,CSACPNAYEQYF,TGCAGTGCATGTCCTAATGCCTACGAGCAGTACTTC
-,few,TRBV29-1,TRBJ2-2,CSVEAEDTGELFF,TGCAGCGTTGAAGCAGAAGACACCGGGGAGCTGTTTTTT
-,once,TRBV11-2,TRBJ2-3,CASSPTRARPVSSTDTQYF,TGTGCCAGCAGCCCCACCAGGGCCCGGCCAGTCTCTAGCACAGATACGCAGTATTTT
TRBD1,-,TRBV28,TRBJ1-4,CASSLGDRGSEKLFF,TGTGCCAGCAGTTTGGGGGACAGGGGTTCTGAAAAACTGTTTTTT
-,-,TRBV9,TRBJ2-7,CASSVGNDGYEQYF,TGTGCCAGCAGCGTAGGCAATGACGGATACGAGCAGTACTTC
-,-,TRBV20-1,TRBJ1-1,CSAGEEYTEAFF,TGCAGTGCCGGCGAGGAGTACACTGAAGCTTTCTTT
-,few,TRBV29-1,TRBJ1-1,CSVEYMNTEAFF,TGCAGCGTCGAGTATATGAACACTGAAGCTTTCTTT
-,many,TRBV6-5,TRBJ1-1,CASSSNTEAFF,TGTGCCAGCAGTTCGAACACTGAAGCTTTCTTT
-,-,TRBV18,TRBJ2-7,CASSLEPALYEQYF,TGTGCCAGCTCTCTAGAGCCTGCTCTCTACGAGCAGTACTTC
-,-,TRBV4-1,TRBJ2-7,CASSTGPGMISEQYF,TGCGCCAGCAGCACCGGCCCCGGGATGATCAGCGAGCAGTACTTC
TRBD1,many,TRBV25-1,TRBJ2-6,CASSEVVGTVSSGANVLTF,TGTGCCAGCAGTGAGGTGGTGGGGACAGTCAGCTCTGGGGCCAACGTCCTGACTTTC
-,many,TRBV3-1,TRBJ2-3,CASSRADTQYF,TGTGCCAGCAGCAGGGCAGATACGCAGTATTTT
-,few,TRBV16,TRBJ2-1,CASSQSSVSYNEQFF,TGTGCCAGCAGCCAATCGAGTGTCTCCTACAATGAGCAGTTCTTC
-,many,TRBV28,TRBJ2-2,CASGHFTESGELFF,TGTGCCAGCGGACACTTTACAGAATCCGGGGAGCTGTTTTTT
TRBD1,-,TRBV4-1,TRBJ1-6,CASSQDRRQGVGNSPLHF,TGCGCCAGCAGCCAAGATCGTAGACAGGGTGTTGGTAATTCACCCCTCCACTTT
-,few,TRBV5-1,TRBJ1-2,CASSGGPNQSYTF,TGCGCCAGCAGCGGGGGACCGAACCAGAGCTACACCTTC
TRBD2,-,TRBV29-1,TRBJ2-2,CSGEREWTGELFF,TGCAGCGGTGAGCGGGAGTGGACCGGGGAGCTGTTTTTT